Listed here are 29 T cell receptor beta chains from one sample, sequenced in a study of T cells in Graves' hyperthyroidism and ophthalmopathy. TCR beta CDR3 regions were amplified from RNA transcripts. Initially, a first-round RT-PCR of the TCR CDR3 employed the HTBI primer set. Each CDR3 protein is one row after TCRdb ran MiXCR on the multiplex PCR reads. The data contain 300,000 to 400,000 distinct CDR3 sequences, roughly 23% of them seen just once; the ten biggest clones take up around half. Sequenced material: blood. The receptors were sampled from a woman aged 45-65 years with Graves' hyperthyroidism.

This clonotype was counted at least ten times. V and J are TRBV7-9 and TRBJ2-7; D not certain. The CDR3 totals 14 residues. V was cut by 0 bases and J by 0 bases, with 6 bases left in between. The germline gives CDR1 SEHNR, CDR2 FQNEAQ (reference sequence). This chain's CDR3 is CASSLAANSYEQYF. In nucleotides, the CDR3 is TGTGCCAGCAGCTTAGCAGCGAACTCCTACGAGCAGTACTTC.

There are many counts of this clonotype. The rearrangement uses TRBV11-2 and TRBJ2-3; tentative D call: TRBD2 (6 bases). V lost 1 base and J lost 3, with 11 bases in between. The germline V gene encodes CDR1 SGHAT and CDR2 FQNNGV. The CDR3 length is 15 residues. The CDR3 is CASSLVVTSTDTQYF. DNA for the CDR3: TGTGCCAGCAGCTTAGTTGTGACTAGTACAGATACGCAGTATTTT. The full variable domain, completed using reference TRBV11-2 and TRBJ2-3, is EAGVAQSPRYKIIEKRQSVAFWCNPISGHATLYWYQQILGQGPKLLIQFQNNGVVDDSQLPKDRFSAERLKGVDSTLKIQPAKLEDSAVYLCASSLVVTSTDTQYFGPGTRLTVL.

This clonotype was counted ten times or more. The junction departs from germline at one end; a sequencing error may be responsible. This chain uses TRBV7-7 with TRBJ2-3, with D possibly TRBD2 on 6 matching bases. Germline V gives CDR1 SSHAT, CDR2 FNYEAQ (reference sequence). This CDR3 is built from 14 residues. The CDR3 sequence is CASSRDFGTDTQYF. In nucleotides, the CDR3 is TGTGCTAGCAGCCGGGACTTTGGCACAGATACGCAGTATTTT.

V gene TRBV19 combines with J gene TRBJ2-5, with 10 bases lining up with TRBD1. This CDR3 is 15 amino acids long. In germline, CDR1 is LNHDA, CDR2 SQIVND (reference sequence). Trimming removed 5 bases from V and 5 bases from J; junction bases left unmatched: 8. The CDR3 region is CASSPGGTGVETQYF. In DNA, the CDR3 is TGTGCCAGTAGTCCGGGGGGGACAGGGGTGGAGACCCAGTACTTC.

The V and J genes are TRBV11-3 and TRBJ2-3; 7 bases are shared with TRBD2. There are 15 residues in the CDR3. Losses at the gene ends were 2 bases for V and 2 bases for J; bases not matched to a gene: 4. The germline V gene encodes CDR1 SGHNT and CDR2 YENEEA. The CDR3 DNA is TGTGCCAGCAGCTTAAGGCGGGACTACACAGATACGCAGTATTTT. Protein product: CASSLRRDYTDTQYF.

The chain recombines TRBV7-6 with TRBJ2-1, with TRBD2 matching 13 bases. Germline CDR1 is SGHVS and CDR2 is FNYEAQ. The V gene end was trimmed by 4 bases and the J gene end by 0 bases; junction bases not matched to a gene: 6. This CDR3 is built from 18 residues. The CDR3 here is CASSSGTSGKSSYNEQFF. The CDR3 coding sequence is TGTGCCAGCAGCTCGGGGACTAGCGGGAAGAGCTCCTACAATGAGCAGTTCTTC.

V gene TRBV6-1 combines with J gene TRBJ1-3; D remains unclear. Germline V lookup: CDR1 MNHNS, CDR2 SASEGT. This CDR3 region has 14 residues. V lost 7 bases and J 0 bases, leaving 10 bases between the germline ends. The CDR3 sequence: CASIGGISGNTIYF. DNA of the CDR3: TGTGCCAGCATTGGAGGGATCTCTGGAAACACCATATATTTT.

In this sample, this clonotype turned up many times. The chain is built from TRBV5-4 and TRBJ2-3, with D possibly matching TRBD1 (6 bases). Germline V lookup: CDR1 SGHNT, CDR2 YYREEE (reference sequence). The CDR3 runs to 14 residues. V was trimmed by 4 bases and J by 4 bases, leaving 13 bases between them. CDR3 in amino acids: CASSGRGKADTQYF. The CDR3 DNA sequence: TGTGCCAGCAGCGGTAGGGGGAAGGCAGATACGCAGTATTTT.

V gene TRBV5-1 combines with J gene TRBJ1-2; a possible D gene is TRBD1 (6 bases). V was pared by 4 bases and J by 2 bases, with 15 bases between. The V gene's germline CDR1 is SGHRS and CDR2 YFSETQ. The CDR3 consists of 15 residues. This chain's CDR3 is CASSQEATGNYGYTF. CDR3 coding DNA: TGCGCCAGCAGCCAAGAGGCAACAGGGAACTATGGCTACACCTTC.

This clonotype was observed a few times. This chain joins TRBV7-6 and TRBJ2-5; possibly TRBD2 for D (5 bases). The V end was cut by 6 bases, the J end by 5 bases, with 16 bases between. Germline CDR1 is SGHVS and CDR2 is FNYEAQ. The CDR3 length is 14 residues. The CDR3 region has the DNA TGTGCCAGCAGTACAAGCGGAGTAGGGGAGACCCAGTACTTC. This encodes CASSTSGVGETQYF.

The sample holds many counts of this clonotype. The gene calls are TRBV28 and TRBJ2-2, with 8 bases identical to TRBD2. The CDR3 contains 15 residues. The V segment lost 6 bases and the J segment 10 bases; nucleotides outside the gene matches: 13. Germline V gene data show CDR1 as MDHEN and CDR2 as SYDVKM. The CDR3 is CASSYTQAGGLELFF. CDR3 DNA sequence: TGTGCCAGCAGCTACACTCAGGCGGGAGGATTGGAGCTGTTTTTT.

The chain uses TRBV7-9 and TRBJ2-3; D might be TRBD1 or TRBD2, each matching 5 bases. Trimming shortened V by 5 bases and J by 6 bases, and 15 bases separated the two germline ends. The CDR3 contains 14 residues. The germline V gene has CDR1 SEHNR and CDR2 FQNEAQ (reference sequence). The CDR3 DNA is TGTGCCAGCAGCCCAGGGCGGCCGGGGGATACGCAGTATTTT. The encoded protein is CASSPGRPGDTQYF.

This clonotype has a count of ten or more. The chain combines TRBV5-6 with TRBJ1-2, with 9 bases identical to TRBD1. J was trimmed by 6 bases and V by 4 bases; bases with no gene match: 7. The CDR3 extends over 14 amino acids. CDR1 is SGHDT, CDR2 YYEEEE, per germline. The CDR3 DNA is TGTGCCAGCAGCGAGTCACAGGGGGCGCATGGCTACACCTTC. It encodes CASSESQGAHGYTF.

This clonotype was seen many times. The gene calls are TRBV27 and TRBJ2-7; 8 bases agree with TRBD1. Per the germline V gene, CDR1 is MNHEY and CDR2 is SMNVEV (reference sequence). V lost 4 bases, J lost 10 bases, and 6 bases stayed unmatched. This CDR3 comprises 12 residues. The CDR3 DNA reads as TGTGCCAGCAGTTCGACAGGGGTTGAACAGTACTTC. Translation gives CASSSTGVEQYF.

The CDR3 DNA sequence: TGTGCCAGCAGTCCATACAGGGCGAATCAGCCCCAGCATTTT. Its translation is CASSPYRANQPQHF. This chain connects TRBV28 to TRBJ1-5; a weak D match, TRBD1 (6 bases). V shed 5 bases and J shed 4 bases, with 12 bases lying between them. This CDR3 is 14 amino acids long. Germline V CDR1 and CDR2: MDHEN, SYDVKM.

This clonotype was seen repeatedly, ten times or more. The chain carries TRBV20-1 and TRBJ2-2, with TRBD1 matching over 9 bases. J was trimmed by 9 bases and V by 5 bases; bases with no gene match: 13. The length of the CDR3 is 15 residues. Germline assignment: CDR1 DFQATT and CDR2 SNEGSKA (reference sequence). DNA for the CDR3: TGCAGTGCTCCTAAAGATCTTACAGGGGGCCGGGAGCTGTTTTTT. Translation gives CSAPKDLTGGRELFF.

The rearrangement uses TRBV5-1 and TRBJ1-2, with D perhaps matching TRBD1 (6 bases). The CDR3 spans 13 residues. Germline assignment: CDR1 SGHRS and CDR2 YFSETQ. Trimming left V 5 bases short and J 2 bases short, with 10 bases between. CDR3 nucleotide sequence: TGCGCCAGCAGTACAGGGTTAAACTATGGCTACACCTTC. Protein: CASSTGLNYGYTF.

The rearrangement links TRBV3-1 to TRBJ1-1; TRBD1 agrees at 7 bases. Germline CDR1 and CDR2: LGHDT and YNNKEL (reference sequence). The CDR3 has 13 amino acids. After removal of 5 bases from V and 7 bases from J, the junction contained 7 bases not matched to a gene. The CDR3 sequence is CASSAGTANEAFF. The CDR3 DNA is TGTGCCAGCAGCGCTGGGACAGCGAATGAAGCTTTCTTT.

The CDR3: CSASAGPLGNEQFF. In DNA form, the CDR3 reads TGCAGTGCCAGCGCGGGACCCTTAGGCAATGAGCAGTTCTTC. This chain uses TRBV20-1 with TRBJ2-1, with D tentatively TRBD2 (6 bases). Per the germline V gene, CDR1 is DFQATT and CDR2 is SNEGSKA (reference sequence). Deletions cut 6 bases from V and 6 bases from J, with 18 bases between. This CDR3 spans 14 amino acids.

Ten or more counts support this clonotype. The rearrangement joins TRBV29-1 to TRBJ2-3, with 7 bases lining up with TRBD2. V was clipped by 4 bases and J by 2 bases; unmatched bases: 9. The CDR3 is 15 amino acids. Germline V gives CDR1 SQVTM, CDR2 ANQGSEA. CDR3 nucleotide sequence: TGCAGCGTTGTAATAGCGGCGGGAGTCACAGATACGCAGTATTTT. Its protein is CSVVIAAGVTDTQYF.

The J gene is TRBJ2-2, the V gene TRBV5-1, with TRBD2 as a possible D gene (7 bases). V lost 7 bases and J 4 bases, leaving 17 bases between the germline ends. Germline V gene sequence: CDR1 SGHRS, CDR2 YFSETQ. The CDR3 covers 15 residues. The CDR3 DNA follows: TGCGCCAGCCGTTCTGCGGGGGCCGGCACCGGGGAGCTGTTTTTT. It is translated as CASRSAGAGTGELFF.

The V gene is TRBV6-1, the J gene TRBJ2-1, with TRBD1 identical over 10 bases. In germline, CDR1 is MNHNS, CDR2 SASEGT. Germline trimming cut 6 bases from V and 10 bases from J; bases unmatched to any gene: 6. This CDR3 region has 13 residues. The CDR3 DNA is TGTGCCAGCAGCCCCGGGACAGGGGAAGAGCAGTTCTTC. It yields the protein CASSPGTGEEQFF.

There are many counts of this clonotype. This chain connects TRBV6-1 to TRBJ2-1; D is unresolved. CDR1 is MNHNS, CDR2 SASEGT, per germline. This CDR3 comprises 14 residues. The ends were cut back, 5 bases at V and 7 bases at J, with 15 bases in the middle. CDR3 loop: CASSLRPVENEQFF. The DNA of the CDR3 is TGTGCCAGCAGTCTTCGCCCCGTTGAGAATGAGCAGTTCTTC.

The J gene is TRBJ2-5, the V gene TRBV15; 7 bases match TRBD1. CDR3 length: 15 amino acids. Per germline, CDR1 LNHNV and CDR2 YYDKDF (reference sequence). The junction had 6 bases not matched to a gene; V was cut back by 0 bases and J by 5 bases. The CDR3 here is CATSREGGLGETQYF. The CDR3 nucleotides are TGTGCCACCAGCAGAGAAGGGGGCCTTGGCGAGACCCAGTACTTC.

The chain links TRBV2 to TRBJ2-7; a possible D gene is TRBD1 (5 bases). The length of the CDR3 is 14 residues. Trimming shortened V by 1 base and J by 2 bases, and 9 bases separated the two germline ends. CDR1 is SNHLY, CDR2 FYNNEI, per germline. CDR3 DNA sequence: TGTGCCAGCAGTGAAGACGGCAGGGCCTACGAGCAGTACTTC. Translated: CASSEDGRAYEQYF.

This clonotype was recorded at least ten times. The CDR3 is CAIRTSGTYNEQFF. The CDR3 DNA reads TGTGCCATCAGGACTAGCGGGACTTACAATGAGCAGTTCTTC. The chain has TRBV10-3 and TRBJ2-1; 11 bases match TRBD2. This CDR3 contains 14 residues. Germline trimming cut 6 bases from V and 4 bases from J; bases unmatched to any gene: 2. Germline CDR1 and CDR2: ENHRY and SYGVKD.

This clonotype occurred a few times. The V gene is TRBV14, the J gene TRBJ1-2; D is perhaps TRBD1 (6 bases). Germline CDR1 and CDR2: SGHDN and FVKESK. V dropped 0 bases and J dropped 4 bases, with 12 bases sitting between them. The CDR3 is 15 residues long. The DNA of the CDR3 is TGTGCCAGCAGCCAAGACGGCAGGGGACCCTATGGCTACACCTTC. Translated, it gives CASSQDGRGPYGYTF.

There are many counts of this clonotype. The CDR3 nucleotides read TGTGCCTGGAGAGGACAGCGCAATTCACCCCTCCACTTT. Translating it yields CAWRGQRNSPLHF. The J gene is TRBJ1-6, the V gene TRBV30, with D possibly TRBD1 on 6 matching bases. Germline assignment: CDR1 GTSNPN and CDR2 SVGIG (reference sequence). The CDR3 has 13 residues. Trimming pared 3 bases from V and 7 bases from J, leaving 10 bases between.

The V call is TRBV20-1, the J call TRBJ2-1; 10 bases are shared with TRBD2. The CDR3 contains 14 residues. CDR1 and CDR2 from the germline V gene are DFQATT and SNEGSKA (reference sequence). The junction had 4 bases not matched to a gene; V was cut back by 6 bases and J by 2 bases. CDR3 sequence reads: CSAEGTSAYNEQFF. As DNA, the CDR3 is TGCAGTGCAGAAGGGACTAGCGCCTACAATGAGCAGTTCTTC.